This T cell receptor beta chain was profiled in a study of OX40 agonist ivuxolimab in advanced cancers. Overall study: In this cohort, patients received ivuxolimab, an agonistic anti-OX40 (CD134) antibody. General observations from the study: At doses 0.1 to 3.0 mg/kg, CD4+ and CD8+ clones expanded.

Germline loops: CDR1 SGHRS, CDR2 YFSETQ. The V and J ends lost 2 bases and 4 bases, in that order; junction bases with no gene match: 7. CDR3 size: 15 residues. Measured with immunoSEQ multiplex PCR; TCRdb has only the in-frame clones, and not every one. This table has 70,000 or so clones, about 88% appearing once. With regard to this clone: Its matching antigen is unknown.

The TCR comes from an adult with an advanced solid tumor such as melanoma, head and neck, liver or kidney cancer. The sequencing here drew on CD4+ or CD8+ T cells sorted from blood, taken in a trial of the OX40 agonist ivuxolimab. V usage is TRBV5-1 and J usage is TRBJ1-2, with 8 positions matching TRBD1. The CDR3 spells CASSFGQGKGYGYTF. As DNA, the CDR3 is TGCGCCAGCAGCTTCGGACAGGGAAAGGGCTATGGCTACACCTTC.